Listed below are T cell receptor beta chains from one sample, sequenced in a study of beta chain features in type 1 diabetes. Data came from immunoSEQ multiplex PCR; TCRdb stores just in-frame clones and leaves some out. The sample consists of roughly 330,000 clones, around 10% of them appearing once. The sample taken for sequencing was naive CD4+ T cells from blood. The receptors were sampled from a woman in her 30s in good health. CDR3s include the opening cysteine and the closing phenylalanine or tryptophan. The order of the fields is clone size, J gene, V gene, D gene, CDR3 protein, CDR3 DNA. The D gene is left open where the match is weak. Not all rows give a size; the values are once, few, many and, for expanded clones, a class.

size: NA
J: TRBJ2-5
V: TRBV7-2
D: NA
CDR3: CASSTGFGETQYF
DNA: TGTGCCAGCAGCACAGGGTTCGGAGAGACCCAGTACTTC

size: few
J: TRBJ2-2
V: TRBV14
D: NA
CDR3: CASSEQGYGELFF
DNA: TGTGCCAGCAGCGAGCAGGGGTACGGGGAGCTGTTTTTT

size: few
J: TRBJ2-7
V: TRBV7-2
D: TRBD2
CDR3: CASSPASGRFLYEQYF
DNA: TGTGCCAGCAGCCCAGCAAGCGGGAGGTTCCTCTACGAGCAGTACTTC

size: few
J: TRBJ2-1
V: TRBV7-9
D: NA
CDR3: CASSPPPGVPYNEQFF
DNA: TGTGCCAGCAGCCCCCCCCCAGGGGTACCCTACAATGAGCAGTTCTTC

size: NA
J: TRBJ1-1
V: TRBV9
D: NA
CDR3: CASSVEPMNTEAFF
DNA: TGTGCCAGCAGCGTCGAGCCCATGAACACTGAAGCTTTCTTT

size: NA
J: TRBJ2-2
V: TRBV9
D: TRBD1
CDR3: CASSSRTGSGTGELFF
DNA: TGTGCCAGCAGCTCCCGGACAGGGTCGGGCACCGGGGAGCTGTTTTTT

size: NA
J: TRBJ2-1
V: TRBV18
D: TRBD2
CDR3: CASSPGLADNEQFF
DNA: TGTGCCAGCTCACCGGGACTAGCGGACAATGAGCAGTTCTTC

size: few
J: TRBJ1-2
V: TRBV7-2
D: TRBD1
CDR3: CASSFLFDRGGGYTF
DNA: TGTGCCAGCAGCTTCTTATTCGACAGGGGGGGAGGCTACACCTTC

size: NA
J: TRBJ2-7
V: TRBV18
D: NA
CDR3: CASSPRDNSYEQYF
DNA: TGTGCCAGCTCACCACGGGACAACTCCTACGAGCAGTACTTC

size: few
J: TRBJ2-1
V: TRBV6-5
D: NA
CDR3: CASSGGVGQFF
DNA: TGTGCCAGCAGTGGCGGAGTGGGGCAGTTCTTC

size: few
J: TRBJ1-5
V: TRBV19
D: TRBD1
CDR3: CASSAPGQWDQPQHF
DNA: TGTGCCAGTAGTGCCCCGGGACAGTGGGATCAGCCCCAGCATTTT

size: few
J: TRBJ1-4
V: TRBV29-1
D: NA
CDR3: CSVGVQPNEKLFF
DNA: TGCAGCGTTGGGGTACAGCCTAATGAAAAACTGTTTTTT

size: NA
J: TRBJ2-5
V: TRBV25-1
D: NA
CDR3: CASSESELLGQYF
DNA: TGTGCCAGCAGTGAATCCGAGTTACTCGGGCAGTACTTC

size: few
J: TRBJ2-5
V: TRBV5-1
D: NA
CDR3: CASSFGGSGQETQYF
DNA: TGCGCCAGCAGCTTCGGAGGGAGTGGGCAAGAGACCCAGTACTTC

size: NA
J: TRBJ2-7
V: TRBV28
D: TRBD1
CDR3: CASFPGQGLIQHEQYF
DNA: TGTGCCAGCTTCCCGGGACAGGGGTTAATACAACACGAGCAGTACTTC

size: few
J: TRBJ2-1
V: TRBV7-2
D: NA
CDR3: CASSKSLRDNEQFF
DNA: TGTGCCAGCAGTAAGTCGTTGCGGGACAATGAGCAGTTCTTC